This T cell receptor beta chain appears in the sequencing data of a study of T cell repertoires in ileal Crohn's disease. Study details: At surgery, more than 30% of patients smoked, with median disease duration roughly 7.2 years. At postoperative colonoscopy, neoterminal ileum biopsies were taken as M6.

The time point is: neoterminal ileum biopsy at postoperative endoscopy, about 6 months after surgery. The CDR3 has 13 residues. Germline CDR1 and CDR2: SGHRS and YFSETQ. V was pared by 9 bases and J by 7 bases, with 19 bases between. Measured with immunoSEQ multiplex PCR; TCRdb has only the in-frame clones, and not every one. In the table there are more than 7,000 clones, approximately 72% of which are singletons. This clone was detected a few times. This receptor was taken from an adult with Crohn's disease. The V gene is TRBV5-1, the J gene TRBJ2-5, with a weak D call TRBD2 (6 bases). Sample: ileal tissue. As DNA, the CDR3 is TGCGCCACGAGGAGGGGCTTTGAAGGGACCCAGTACTTC. Protein sequence: CATRRGFEGTQYF.